Below, 23 T cell receptor beta chains from the same sample are listed, as sequenced in a study of blood T cells in healthy people across ages. A sample-barcoded 5' primer and a J-beta primer mix were used in a second PCR of about 7 to 11 cycles. From the 5' RACE reads, TCRdb called clonotypes with MiXCR, one entry per CDR3 protein. The sample gives 450,000 to 700,000 distinct CDR3 sequences, 27% of which show up once; around 18% is in the top ten. Sequencing input: blood. The receptor set was obtained from a woman in her seventies in good health.

This clonotype was seen a few times. J is TRBJ2-7 and V is TRBV7-3; 9 nucleotides line up with TRBD2. Germline assignment: CDR1 SGHTA and CDR2 FQGTGA. The CDR3 is 14 amino acids. With V trimmed by 5 bases and J by 1 base, 3 bases remained unmatched. CDR3 residues: CASSQTSGSYEQYF. In DNA form, the CDR3 reads TGTGCCAGCAGCCAGACTAGCGGATCCTACGAGCAGTACTTC.

J is TRBJ1-2 and V is TRBV5-1, with 10 bases lining up with TRBD1. The V gene end was trimmed by 4 bases and the J gene end by 4 bases; junction bases not matched to a gene: 7. This CDR3 comprises 15 residues. CDR1 is SGHRS, CDR2 YFSETQ, per germline. CDR3 residues: CASSTGQGNGYGYTF. DNA of the CDR3: TGCGCCAGCAGCACGGGACAGGGGAATGGCTATGGCTACACCTTC.

V and J are TRBV20-1 and TRBJ2-1; D may be TRBD1 (5 bases). There are 14 residues in the CDR3. The V end was cut by 1 base, the J end by 2 bases, with 9 bases between. In germline, CDR1 is DFQATT, CDR2 SNEGSKA (reference sequence). DNA of the CDR3: TGCAGTGCTAGAGGCCAGGGCACCTACAATGAGCAGTTCTTC. This gives the protein CSARGQGTYNEQFF.

This clonotype turned up a few times. The chain carries TRBV10-3 and TRBJ2-3, with unresolved D. V shed 3 bases and J shed 0 bases, with 7 bases lying between them. Germline V gene data show CDR1 as ENHRY and CDR2 as SYGVKD. The CDR3 consists of 14 residues. CDR3 loop: CAISDPRSTDTQYF. DNA for the CDR3: TGTGCCATCAGTGATCCCCGAAGCACAGATACGCAGTATTTT.

This chain links TRBV7-2 with TRBJ2-7, with unresolved D. CDR3 length equals 14 residues. V lost 0 bases, J lost 2 bases, and 8 bases lay in between. Germline CDR1 SGHTA, CDR2 FQGNSA. The CDR3 sequence: CASSLAPVPYEQYF. The CDR3 coding sequence is TGTGCCAGCAGCTTAGCCCCAGTCCCCTACGAGCAGTACTTC.

The sample holds one count of this clonotype. The chain combines TRBV6-2 or TRBV6-3 with TRBJ2-3, with TRBD1 identical over 10 bases. Trimming cost V 6 bases and J 5 bases; bases outside gene matches: 5. This CDR3 is 14 amino acids long. Per germline, CDR1 MNHEY and CDR2 SVGEGT. In DNA form, the CDR3 reads TGTGCCAGCAGGGGGACAGGGGTGGGAGATACGCAGTATTTT. It codes for CASRGTGVGDTQYF.

The chain uses TRBV20-1 and TRBJ1-3, with D possibly being TRBD1 (6 bases). CDR1 is DFQATT, CDR2 SNEGSKA, per germline (reference sequence). V lost 2 bases and J lost 6, with 17 bases in between. The CDR3 loop spans 15 amino acids. CDR3 loop: CSARFSGRGANTIYF. For the CDR3, the DNA is TGCAGTGCTAGATTTAGTGGCAGGGGTGCAAACACCATATATTTT.

This clonotype showed up just a few times. Here the CDR3 DNA reads TGCAGTGCAAATAGCGGGGGCGGCCGCGAGACCCAGTACTTC. This gives the protein CSANSGGGRETQYF. The chain has TRBV20-1 and TRBJ2-5, with 9 positions matching TRBD2. The V gene end was trimmed by 6 bases and the J gene end by 5 bases; junction bases not matched to a gene: 10. The CDR3 is 14 amino acids. The germline CDR1 and CDR2 sequences are DFQATT and SNEGSKA (reference sequence).

The sample holds a few counts of this clonotype. This rearrangement joins TRBV20-1 to TRBJ2-5; D not resolved. The CDR3 length is 14 residues. Trimming took off 2 bases at V and 0 bases at J, with 10 bases between the two ends. From germline, CDR1 is DFQATT and CDR2 SNEGSKA (reference sequence). The CDR3: CSARNSFNQETQYF. CDR3 DNA sequence: TGCAGTGCTAGAAACAGCTTCAACCAAGAGACCCAGTACTTC.

This clonotype was detected once. The chain is built from TRBV10-3 and TRBJ2-6; TRBD1 matches at 7 bases. This CDR3 spans 16 amino acids. V gave up 4 bases and J gave up 0 bases; unmatched junction bases: 3. Germline CDR1 is ENHRY and CDR2 is SYGVKD. CDR3 loop: CAISGPGGSGANVLTF. CDR3 DNA sequence: TGTGCCATCAGTGGCCCAGGGGGCTCTGGGGCCAACGTCCTGACTTTC.

V gene TRBV5-1 combines with J gene TRBJ2-5, with D perhaps assigned TRBD1 or TRBD2 (5 bases each). The J call may be faulty, since TRBJ2-1 better matches the DNA end. Per the germline V gene, CDR1 is SGHRS and CDR2 is YFSETQ. The CDR3 loop spans 14 amino acids. In nucleotides, the CDR3 is TGCGCCAGCAGCTTTGGGACGGCCCTAGGGGAGCAGTTCTTC. It is translated as CASSFGTALGEQFF.

This clonotype was seen only a few times. The rearrangement joins TRBV7-9 to TRBJ1-4; D possibly corresponds to TRBD1 (6 bases). This CDR3 spans 15 amino acids. Trimming pared 7 bases from V and 8 bases from J, leaving 20 bases between. The germline gives CDR1 SEHNR, CDR2 FQNEAQ (reference sequence). The CDR3, as DNA: TGTGCCAGCATCCCCAATGGGGGGCCCTACGAAAAACTGTTTTTT. Its protein is CASIPNGGPYEKLFF.

This clonotype was seen only a few times. The CDR3 DNA follows: TGCAGTGCTAGCGCCGCCCCTAACACTGAAGCTTTCTTT. Residues: CSASAAPNTEAFF. The chain combines TRBV20-1 with TRBJ1-1, with D unresolved. The CDR3 is 13 amino acids. The V end was cut by 3 bases, the J end by 2 bases, with 10 bases between. CDR1 is DFQATT and CDR2 is SNEGSKA in the germline V gene (reference sequence).

The V call is TRBV5-1, the J call TRBJ1-6; D remains ambiguous. The CDR3 is 16 residues long. The germline CDR1 and CDR2 sequences are SGHRS and YFSETQ. The V end lost 0 bases, the J end lost 15 bases, and 22 bases lay between the germline ends. In DNA form, the CDR3 reads TGCGCCAGCAGCTTGGAGGAGGGCCCCTTGATTCAAAGCCTCCACTTT. As protein: CASSLEEGPLIQSLHF.

This clonotype has a handful of counts. The rearrangement uses TRBV20-1 and TRBJ2-5; 8 nucleotides agree with TRBD2. Germline assignment: CDR1 DFQATT and CDR2 SNEGSKA (reference sequence). Unmatched junction bases numbered 17, after V lost 2 bases and J lost 0 bases. The CDR3 length is 19 residues. CDR3 in DNA: TGCAGTGCTAGATCGTCGGAGAGCGGGGGCCGAAAGTACCAAGAGACCCAGTACTTC. Its translation: CSARSSESGGRKYQETQYF.

This clonotype was seen only a few times. The chain recombines TRBV7-2 with TRBJ2-5, with 11 bases that match TRBD2. The J segment lost 5 bases and the V segment lost 4 bases, leaving 6 bases of the junction unmatched. Germline CDR1 SGHTA, CDR2 FQGNSA. The length of the CDR3 is 15 residues. The CDR3 spells CASSSLAGGKETQYF. In nucleotides, the CDR3 is TGTGCCAGCAGCTCTCTAGCGGGGGGAAAGGAGACCCAGTACTTC.

The chain uses TRBV7-2 and TRBJ2-3; the match to TRBD2 covers 8 bases. Trimming removed 10 bases from V and 6 bases from J; junction bases left unmatched: 9. The germline CDR1 and CDR2 sequences are SGHTA and FQGNSA. The CDR3 length is 13 residues. CDR3 sequence: CAIKRGPGDTQYF. DNA of the CDR3: TGTGCCATTAAGCGGGGGCCGGGGGATACGCAGTATTTT.

A few counts support this clonotype. This CDR3 is CSLQTNYGYTF. DNA for the CDR3: TGCAGTCTCCAGACTAACTATGGCTACACCTTC. This chain links TRBV20-1 with TRBJ1-2; D is undetermined. The CDR3 contains 11 residues. V shed 8 bases and J shed 0 bases, with 7 bases lying between them. Germline CDR1 reads DFQATT; CDR2 reads SNEGSKA (reference sequence).

This clonotype has only a few counts. V usage is TRBV10-3 and J usage is TRBJ1-3, with unresolved D. CDR1 and CDR2 (germline): ENHRY, SYGVKD. This CDR3 is 15 amino acids long. V was pared by 9 bases and J by 2 bases, with 17 bases between. This CDR3 is CAITLSVGPGNTIYF. In DNA form, the CDR3 reads TGTGCCATTACCTTGAGCGTCGGTCCTGGAAACACCATATATTTT.

Only a few counts were recorded for this clonotype. The J gene is TRBJ1-2, the V gene TRBV6-6, with D possibly TRBD1 on 5 matching bases. This CDR3 is built from 11 residues. The V gene lost 10 bases and the J gene lost 8 bases, with 14 bases spanning the gap. Germline CDR1 MNHNY, CDR2 SVGAGI (reference sequence). The CDR3 nucleotides read TGTGCCACCCAAGGGGCGGGAGGCTACACCTTC. This translates into CATQGAGGYTF.

The J gene is TRBJ2-7, the V gene TRBV5-1; 9 positions match TRBD1. The CDR3 runs 14 residues. From germline, CDR1 is SGHRS and CDR2 YFSETQ. Germline trimming cut 1 base from V and 5 bases from J; bases unmatched to any gene: 4. As DNA, the CDR3 is TGCGCCAGCAGCTTGACAGGGGGCTTGGACGAGCAGTACTTC. Its protein is CASSLTGGLDEQYF.

The chain employs TRBV4-3 and TRBJ1-4; D is perhaps TRBD1 (5 bases). The length of the CDR3 is 16 residues. Trimming removed 2 bases at V and 3 bases at J, with 13 bases between. CDR1 is LGHNA and CDR2 is YSLEER in the germline V gene. The CDR3 sequence is CASSQSQAGANEKLFF. In nucleotides, the CDR3 is TGCGCCAGCAGCCAATCTCAGGCGGGGGCTAATGAAAAACTGTTTTTT.

This clonotype was observed a few times. The chain links TRBV6-2 or TRBV6-3 to TRBJ1-2; a weak D match, TRBD1 (6 bases). Trimming removed 5 bases at V and 4 bases at J, with 14 bases between. Germline values: CDR1 MNHEY, CDR2 SVGEGT. This CDR3 has 14 residues. The DNA for the CDR3 is TGTGCCAGCAGTCCGGGGGCGAGGTTCTATGGCTACACCTTC. Translation: CASSPGARFYGYTF.